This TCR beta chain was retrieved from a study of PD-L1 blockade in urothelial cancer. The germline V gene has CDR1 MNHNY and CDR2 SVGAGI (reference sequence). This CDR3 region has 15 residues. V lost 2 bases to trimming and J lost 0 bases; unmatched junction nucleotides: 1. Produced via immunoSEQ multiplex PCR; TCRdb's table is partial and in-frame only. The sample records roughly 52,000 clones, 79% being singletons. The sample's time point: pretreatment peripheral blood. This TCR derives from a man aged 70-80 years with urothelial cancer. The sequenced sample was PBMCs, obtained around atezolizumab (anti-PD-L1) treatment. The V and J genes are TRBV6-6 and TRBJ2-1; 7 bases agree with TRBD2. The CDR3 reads CASSYGGSSYNEQFF. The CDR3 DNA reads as TGTGCCAGCAGTTACGGCGGGAGCTCCTACAATGAGCAGTTCTTC.